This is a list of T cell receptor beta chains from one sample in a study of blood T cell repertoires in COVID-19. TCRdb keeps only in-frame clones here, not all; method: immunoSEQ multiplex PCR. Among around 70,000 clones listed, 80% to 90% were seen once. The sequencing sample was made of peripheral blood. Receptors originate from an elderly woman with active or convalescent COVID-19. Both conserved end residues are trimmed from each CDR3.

ASGPGLALAKNIQY,TRBV3-1/TRBV3-2,14
ASSSGTMNTEAF,TRBV5-4,12
ASTEGWGIDTQY,TRBV28,12
AISSDPNYGYT,TRBV10-3,11
ASSLGQGALGANVLT,TRBV7-9,15
ASGRGGNYNEQF,TRBV6-5,12
ASSFAPGGLNYGYT,TRBV27,14
AISRLLAGDTYNEQF,TRBV10-3,15
ASSLIGQGNYEQY,TRBV27,13
AWSVARGGTSRTDTQY,TRBV30,16
ASRERTGIYEQY,TRBV5-1,12
ASSQEAGVSEQF,TRBV4-1,12
ASSQGALLGYEQF,TRBV3-1/TRBV3-2,13
SLGLGYEQY,TRBV20-1,9
ASSDRGSPTNYGYT,TRBV19,14
ASSDGGPVGTEAF,TRBV2,13
ASSPTVGGLTANYGYT,TRBV3-1/TRBV3-2,16
AQVAGGPANTGELF,TRBV5-6,14
ASSEIVRGPMNTEAF,TRBV25-1,15
ASSLQGANYNEQF,TRBV19,13
ASSHDRVGVGYT,TRBV5-6,12
ASSFSSGGGREQY,TRBV28,13
ASSVETGGREKLF,TRBV9,13
ASSYRQASNEKLF,TRBV6-5,13
ASSPQRQGRDGYT,TRBV18,13
ASSQNRDEGNTIY,TRBV7-9,13
ASRTGVNQPQH,TRBV2,11
ASSPDRGRIPGELF,TRBV14,14
ASSLGLTEGYT,TRBV12-3/TRBV12-4,11
ASRGQGADTQY,TRBV5-1,11
ASSLGRGGEETQY,TRBV5-1,13